This is a list of T cell receptor beta chains from one sample in a study of blood T cells in healthy people across ages. TCRdb re-called the 5' RACE reads with MiXCR, one entry per CDR3 protein. The data contain about 1.6 million distinct CDR3 sequences, roughly 30% of them seen just once; the ten biggest clones take up around 11%. Sequenced material: blood. These receptors originate from a woman younger than 45 in good health. Each CDR3 is given with its conserved first and last residue. D genes are given only for firm matches. The size of a clone is reported for some rows only, either as once, few or many, or as a class for expanded clones.

J	D	size	V	CDR3	DNA
TRBJ2-1	-	-	TRBV10-3	CAISGIEDEQFF	TGTGCCATCAGTGGGATAGAGGATGAGCAGTTCTTC
TRBJ2-3	-	-	TRBV4-1	CASSQDVGRITDTQYF	TGCGCCAGCAGCCAAGACGTGGGACGGATCACAGATACGCAGTATTTT
TRBJ2-7	-	few	TRBV7-9	CASSLSLATEQYF	TGTGCCAGCAGCCTGAGTCTAGCTACCGAGCAGTACTTC
TRBJ2-5	TRBD1	-	TRBV6-2/TRBV6-3	CASSHGAGGAETQYF	TGTGCCAGCAGTCACGGGGCAGGGGGCGCAGAGACCCAGTACTTC
TRBJ1-5	-	-	TRBV7-2	CASSLGGARNSNQPQHF	TGTGCCAGCAGCTTAGGGGGGGCGCGTAATAGCAATCAGCCCCAGCATTTT
TRBJ2-7	-	-	TRBV7-9	CASSGAGGLDTYEQYF	TGTGCCAGCAGCGGAGCCGGGGGGCTGGATACTTACGAGCAGTACTTC
TRBJ2-3	TRBD1	-	TRBV9	CASSVAPRTGDTQYF	TGTGCCAGCAGCGTAGCCCCGCGGACAGGAGATACGCAGTATTTT
TRBJ1-2	-	-	TRBV27	CASSPLPDSYGYTF	TGTGCCAGCAGTCCCTTGCCAGATTCCTATGGCTACACCTTC
TRBJ2-3	-	-	TRBV6-5	CASSFTWPIDTQYF	TGTGCCAGCAGTTTTACGTGGCCCATAGATACGCAGTATTTT
TRBJ2-5	-	few	TRBV24-1	CATSDFPVVSGQYF	TGTGCCACCAGTGATTTCCCCGTCGTGTCAGGACAGTACTTC
TRBJ1-6	-	-	TRBV20-1	CSARPGNKDNSPLHF	TGCAGTGCTAGACCCGGGAATAAGGATAATTCACCCCTCCACTTT
TRBJ2-1	TRBD2	-	TRBV29-1	CSVDLGASGRVNEQFF	TGCAGCGTTGACCTTGGCGCTAGCGGGAGGGTCAATGAGCAGTTCTTC
TRBJ2-3	-	few	TRBV20-1	CSAPYGGSDTQYF	TGCAGTGCCCCCTATGGGGGGTCAGATACGCAGTATTTT
TRBJ2-2	TRBD2	-	TRBV20-1	CSVRKLAGGHDTGELFF	TGCAGTGTTAGGAAACTAGCGGGAGGGCATGACACCGGGGAGCTGTTTTTT
TRBJ1-5	-	-	TRBV9	CASSAEVGNQPQHF	TGTGCCAGCAGCGCAGAAGTCGGGAATCAGCCCCAGCATTTT
TRBJ2-3	-	-	TRBV12-3/TRBV12-4	CASSLGSRGDTDTQYF	TGTGCCAGCAGTTTAGGGTCTCGCGGAGACACAGATACGCAGTATTTT
TRBJ2-1	TRBD2	-	TRBV7-2	CASSYGLAGGHNEQFF	TGTGCCAGCAGCTACGGACTAGCGGGGGGCCACAATGAGCAGTTCTTC
TRBJ2-1	-	-	TRBV20-1	CSASPRTFLYNEQFF	TGCAGTGCTAGCCCGCGCACATTCCTTTACAATGAGCAGTTCTTC
TRBJ2-7	TRBD1	-	TRBV6-1	CASRWGQGAYEQYF	TGTGCCAGCAGATGGGGACAGGGGGCGTACGAGCAGTACTTC
TRBJ2-1	-	-	TRBV11-2	CASSLAASDTEQFF	TGTGCCAGCAGCTTAGCAGCGTCGGATACTGAGCAGTTCTTC
TRBJ2-7	-	many	TRBV4-1	CASSPLGTDNYEQYF	TGCGCCAGCAGCCCCCTCGGGACGGATAACTACGAGCAGTACTTC
TRBJ2-1	TRBD1	-	TRBV6-1	CATQTGGSELFGNEQFF	TGTGCCACTCAGACAGGGGGCAGCGAGCTCTTCGGCAATGAGCAGTTCTTC
TRBJ2-1	TRBD1	few	TRBV5-6	CASSSGTGLSDEQFF	TGTGCCAGCAGCTCCGGGACAGGGTTATCGGATGAGCAGTTCTTC
TRBJ2-1	TRBD2	-	TRBV2	CASSEAGLEMGYNEQFF	TGTGCCAGCAGTGAAGCCGGACTAGAAATGGGTTACAATGAGCAGTTCTTC
TRBJ1-5	TRBD1	few	TRBV6-2/TRBV6-3	CASVSTGSLNQPQHF	TGTGCCAGCGTCTCGACAGGGTCGCTAAATCAGCCCCAGCATTTT
TRBJ1-2	-	-	TRBV9	CASSPPHLTGPIGYTF	TGTGCCAGCAGCCCTCCTCACCTGACAGGTCCCATTGGCTACACCTTC
TRBJ1-2	-	few	TRBV14	CASSLQLLDGYTF	TGTGCCAGCAGCCTACAGTTGTTGGATGGCTACACCTTC
TRBJ1-5	-	-	TRBV20-1	CSARDRVKSNQPQHF	TGCAGTGCTAGAGATCGGGTAAAGAGCAATCAGCCCCAGCATTTT
TRBJ2-3	-	-	TRBV20-1	CSASAYLTGTDTQYF	TGCAGTGCTAGTGCCTACCTCACGGGGACAGATACGCAGTATTTT
TRBJ2-1	-	-	TRBV11-2	CASSPSGGELINEQFF	TGTGCCAGCAGCCCCTCCGGCGGCGAACTGATCAATGAGCAGTTCTTC
TRBJ2-7	-	many	TRBV20-1	CSASHGTTYEQYF	TGCAGTGCTAGCCACGGAACCACCTACGAGCAGTACTTC
TRBJ2-3	-	-	TRBV25-1	CASSGGLGPWMIDTQYF	TGTGCCAGCAGTGGAGGGCTGGGACCCTGGATGATAGATACGCAGTATTTT
TRBJ2-1	-	-	TRBV7-6	CASSLEGGRVNEQFF	TGTGCCAGCAGCTTAGAAGGAGGAAGAGTCAATGAGCAGTTCTTC
TRBJ2-1	-	few	TRBV28	CASSLARGLIDSYNEQFF	TGTGCCAGCAGTTTGGCGCGAGGGCTTATCGATTCCTACAATGAGCAGTTCTTC
TRBJ2-5	TRBD2	few	TRBV7-2	CASSDLTSGGAQETQYF	TGTGCCAGCAGCGACCTTACTAGCGGGGGGGCCCAAGAGACCCAGTACTTC